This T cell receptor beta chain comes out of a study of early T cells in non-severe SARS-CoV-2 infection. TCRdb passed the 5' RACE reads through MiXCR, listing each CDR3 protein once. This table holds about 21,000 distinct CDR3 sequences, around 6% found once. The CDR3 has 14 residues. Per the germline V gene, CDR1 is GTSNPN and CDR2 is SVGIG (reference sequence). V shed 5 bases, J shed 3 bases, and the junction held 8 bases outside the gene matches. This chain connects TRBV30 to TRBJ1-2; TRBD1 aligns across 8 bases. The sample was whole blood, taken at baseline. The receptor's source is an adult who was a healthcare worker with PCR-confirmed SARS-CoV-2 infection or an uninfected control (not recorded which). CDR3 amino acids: CAWGRDRKDYGYTF. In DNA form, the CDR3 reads TGTGCCTGGGGCCGGGACAGGAAAGACTATGGCTACACCTTC.